Shown below are 6 T cell receptor beta chains from a single sample sequenced in a study of cytomegalovirus exposure and HLA in healthy donors (dated by TCRdb to about 2017). The receptor library was made with the immunoSEQ multiplex PCR assay. The table comes from immuneACCESS by way of TCRdb, which keeps in-frame sequences with V and J called. Part of the clones is missing from these tables; in studies checked, under half for an unresolved V gene and the rest for unknown reasons. The sample table contains about 400,000 clones; only one count was recorded for 86% of them. The top ten constitute 0.83% of the sample. The sample taken for sequencing was PBMCs. The receptor set was obtained from a woman aged 18-35 years in good health and CMV-seronegative.

This clone was recorded a few times. The V gene is TRBV5-5, the J gene TRBJ1-6; D gene unclear. This CDR3 comprises 12 residues. The germline gives CDR1 SGHKS, CDR2 YYEKEE (reference sequence). V was pared by 4 bases and J by 5 bases, with 4 bases between. As DNA, the CDR3 is TGTGCCAGCAGCCTCGATAATTCACCCCTCCACTTT. Translation: CASSLDNSPLHF.

This clone was seen more than once but under ten times. This chain connects TRBV15 to TRBJ2-7; D not certain. The CDR3 sequence is 14 residues long. The ends were cut back, 3 bases at V and 2 bases at J, with 11 bases in the middle. Germline V gives CDR1 LNHNV, CDR2 YYDKDF (reference sequence). The CDR3 DNA reads TGTGCCACCAGCAGTCCCTCAGGTCCCTACGAGCAGTACTTC. This codes for CATSSPSGPYEQYF.

V gene TRBV28 combines with J gene TRBJ1-5, with 8 bases lining up with TRBD1. The germline gives CDR1 MDHEN, CDR2 SYDVKM. V trimming: 5 bases; J trimming: 5 bases; junction bases outside the gene matches: 17. CDR3 length: 18 residues. In nucleotides, the CDR3 is TGTGCCAGCAGTCCCATCCCCGGGACAGGAGATGGGTATCAGCCCCAGCATTTT. Its protein product is CASSPIPGTGDGYQPQHF.

The chain has TRBV6-6 and TRBJ2-7; maybe TRBD1 (5 bases). V was clipped by 2 bases and J by 2 bases, with 10 bases between them. Germline CDR1 MNHNY, CDR2 SVGAGI (reference sequence). This CDR3 is 14 amino acids long. The CDR3 is CASSYSQGTYEQYF. The CDR3, as DNA: TGTGCCAGCAGTTACAGCCAGGGAACCTACGAGCAGTACTTC.

This sequence joins TRBV4-1 and TRBJ2-7; 14 bases match TRBD2. Germline V gives CDR1 MGHRA, CDR2 YSYEKL. This CDR3 is 16 amino acids long. The V and J ends lost 2 bases and 5 bases, in that order; junction bases with no gene match: 5. CDR3 nucleotide sequence: TGCGCCAGCAGCCAAATACCGGGACTAGCGGGAGACGAGCAGTACTTC. It yields the protein CASSQIPGLAGDEQYF.

CDR3 loop: CASGGTSGALLDTQYF. DNA of the CDR3: TGTGCCAGCGGAGGGACTAGCGGGGCCTTGTTAGATACGCAGTATTTT. The gene calls are TRBV2 and TRBJ2-3, with 13 bases matching TRBD2. CDR1 and CDR2 (germline): SNHLY, FYNNEI. V dropped 8 bases and J dropped 5; count of bases not matched to a gene: 10. CDR3 length: 16 amino acids. The whole variable domain, filled in from reference TRBV2 and TRBJ2-3, reads EPEVTQTPSHQVTQMGQEVILRCVPISNHLYFYWYRQILGQKVEFLVSFYNNEISEKSEIFDDQFSVERPDGSNFTLKIRSTKLEDSAMYFCASGGTSGALLDTQYFGPGTRLTVL.